The 21 T cell receptor beta chains below were found in one sample sequenced in a study of blood T cell repertoires in COVID-19 (dated by TCRdb to 2020 to 2021). Libraries were made using the immunoSEQ multiplex PCR assay. TCRdb took this table from immuneACCESS and kept in-frame rearrangements with V and J called. Such tables lack part of the clones; where checked against another copy, unresolved V genes explain under half of the gap, and the rest is unexplained. The sample yields some 250,000 clones; roughly 87% were counted once. The ten biggest clones cover more than 6% of the sample. The sample comprised peripheral blood. Every receptor here comes from a man in his sixties who had recovered from COVID-19.

This CDR3 reads CASSLAGEGYRTQYF. In DNA, the CDR3 is TGTGCCAGCAGCTTAGCGGGGGAAGGGTATCGTACGCAGTATTTT. The chain couples TRBV3-1 (or the pseudogene TRBV3-2) to TRBJ2-3; 9 bases are shared with TRBD2. The V segment lost 5 bases and the J segment 8 bases; nucleotides outside the gene matches: 11. Germline V lookup: CDR1 LGHDT, CDR2 YNNKEL (reference sequence). The CDR3 sequence is 15 residues long.

This rearrangement joins TRBV19 to TRBJ2-4; D may be TRBD1 (7 bases). The germline gives CDR1 LNHDA, CDR2 SQIVND (reference sequence). The CDR3 is 15 amino acids. The V end was cut by 6 bases, the J end by 9 bases, with 21 bases between. The CDR3 DNA reads TGTGCCAGTAGGCGGGACAGTCCGGGATTGGGCATTCAGTACTTC. Translated: CASRRDSPGLGIQYF.

The rearrangement joins TRBV4-1 to TRBJ1-6; 9 bases are shared with TRBD1. Germline V gives CDR1 MGHRA, CDR2 YSYEKL. J gave up 9 bases and V 5 bases, and 5 bases lay outside the gene matches. The CDR3 contains 14 residues. The CDR3 is CASSGDRDGSPLHF. The CDR3 DNA sequence: TGCGCCAGCAGCGGGGACAGGGATGGTTCACCCCTCCACTTT.

V gene TRBV2 combines with J gene TRBJ1-5; TRBD1 matches 10 bases. Germline V CDR1 and CDR2: SNHLY, FYNNEI. J lost 0 bases, V lost 6 bases, and 2 bases had no gene match. The CDR3 has 15 residues. CDR3 sequence (DNA): TGTGCCAGCAGGGGGGACAGGGGTAGCAATCAGCCCCAGCATTTT. It specifies CASRGDRGSNQPQHF. The full variable domain, completed using reference TRBV2 and TRBJ1-5, is EPEVTQTPSHQVTQMGQEVILRCVPISNHLYFYWYRQILGQKVEFLVSFYNNEISEKSEIFDDQFSVERPDGSNFTLKIRSTKLEDSAMYFCASRGDRGSNQPQHFGDGTRLSIL.

This chain links TRBV2 with TRBJ2-5, with TRBD1 matching 8 bases. The CDR3 length is 16 residues. In germline, CDR1 is SNHLY, CDR2 FYNNEI. Germline trimming cut 3 bases from V and 4 bases from J; bases unmatched to any gene: 10. The CDR3 DNA reads TGTGCCAGCAGTGAGCTTTGGGCAGGGGGCCTAGAGACCCAGTACTTC. It encodes CASSELWAGGLETQYF.

The chain recombines TRBV6-5 with TRBJ2-1, with 7 bases matching TRBD1. CDR3 length: 15 residues. CDR1 and CDR2 (germline): MNHEY, SVGAGI. With V trimmed by 6 bases and J by 2 bases, 7 bases remained unmatched. The CDR3 coding sequence is TGTGCCAGCAGCACGACAGGGTTAACCTACAATGAGCAGTTCTTC. Its protein is CASSTTGLTYNEQFF.

This clone was counted a single time. The J gene is TRBJ2-7, the V gene TRBV12-3 or TRBV12-4; TRBD1 matches 7 bases. This CDR3 comprises 13 residues. Trimming at V came to 4 bases and at J to 1 base, leaving 1 base not matched to a gene. This chain's CDR3 is CASSSTGSYEQYF. The DNA of the CDR3 is TGTGCCAGCAGTTCGACAGGGTCCTACGAGCAGTACTTC.

This clone came up a few times. This sequence joins TRBV5-1 and TRBJ2-2; D is uncertain. The germline CDR1 and CDR2 sequences are SGHRS and YFSETQ. This CDR3 region has 13 residues. The V gene lost 4 bases and the J gene lost 12 bases, with 16 bases spanning the gap. The CDR3 region is CASSLPEQLKLFF. CDR3 DNA: TGCGCCAGCAGCCTCCCCGAGCAACTCAAGCTGTTTTTT.

This chain uses TRBV6-1 with TRBJ1-3; 7 nucleotides match TRBD1. The CDR3 loop spans 13 amino acids. Germline assignment: CDR1 MNHNS and CDR2 SASEGT. The trim removed 3 bases at V and 4 bases at J, leaving 0 bases unmatched. CDR3 nucleotides: TGTGCCAGCAGTGAGACAGGGGGAAACACCATATATTTT. It specifies CASSETGGNTIYF.

The chain employs TRBV25-1 and TRBJ1-2; 7 bases map to TRBD1. The V gene's germline CDR1 is MGHDK and CDR2 SYGVNS. The trim removed 5 bases at V and 5 bases at J, leaving 14 bases unmatched. This CDR3 has 16 amino acids. CDR3: CASSPRGPATGYGYTF. CDR3 coding DNA: TGTGCCAGCAGTCCGAGGGGGCCCGCTACAGGGTATGGCTACACCTTC.

V gene TRBV23-1 combines with J gene TRBJ2-1; weak D call: TRBD2 (5 bases). TRBV23-1 is filed as an ORF, its function uncertain. The V end was cut by 2 bases, the J end by 0 bases, with 8 bases between. The CDR3 consists of 15 residues. CDR3 sequence (DNA): TGCGCCAGCAGTCAAGGACTCAGCTCCTACAATGAGCAGTTCTTC. It specifies CASSQGLSSYNEQFF.

V usage is TRBV3-1 (or the pseudogene TRBV3-2) and J usage is TRBJ1-6; D unclear. Trimming took off 7 bases at V and 8 bases at J, with 9 bases between the two ends. The germline V gene encodes CDR1 LGHDT and CDR2 YNNKEL (reference sequence). The CDR3 has 12 amino acids. The CDR3 here is CASTNGDSPLHF. The CDR3, as DNA: TGTGCCAGCACCAACGGGGATTCACCCCTCCACTTT.

This clone was seen just once. The V gene is TRBV7-9, the J gene TRBJ1-5; tentative D call: TRBD1 (5 bases). This CDR3 has 14 amino acids. Looked up from germline, CDR1 is SEHNR and CDR2 is FQNEAQ (reference sequence). Trimming took 1 base from V and 6 from J, leaving 10 bases between them. As DNA, the CDR3 is TGTGCCAGCAGCTTAGGGGGCTACGCTCAGCCCCAGCATTTT. Its protein product is CASSLGGYAQPQHF.

This chain links TRBV30 with TRBJ1-5; D perhaps matches TRBD1 (5 bases). Germline V gene lookup returns CDR1 GTSNPN and CDR2 SVGIG (reference sequence). The V gene lost 1 base and the J gene lost 7 bases, with 8 bases spanning the gap. The CDR3 runs 12 residues. The CDR3, as DNA: TGTGCCTGGAGTGGACAGAAACAGCCCCAGCATTTT. Its protein product is CAWSGQKQPQHF.

The chain recombines TRBV6-5 with TRBJ1-3, with TRBD1 matching over 7 bases. This CDR3 spans 14 amino acids. The V segment lost 6 bases and the J segment 3 bases; nucleotides outside the gene matches: 5. In germline, CDR1 is MNHEY, CDR2 SVGAGI. The CDR3 protein is CASRDREYGNTIYF. CDR3 DNA sequence: TGTGCCAGCAGAGACAGGGAGTATGGAAACACCATATATTTT.

This rearrangement joins TRBV2 to TRBJ1-1, with D maybe TRBD1 (5 bases). Trimming stripped 0 bases from V and 1 base from J, with 9 bases between. This CDR3 region has 15 residues. The germline V gene encodes CDR1 SNHLY and CDR2 FYNNEI. CDR3 protein: CASSEALGGNTEAFF. CDR3 bases: TGTGCCAGCAGTGAAGCGCTCGGGGGGAACACTGAAGCTTTCTTT.

A word on this clone: Other DNA sequences of this sample code for an identical CDR3. The CDR3 coding sequence is TGCGCCAGCAGCTGGACAGGGGGGAGCAATCAGCCCCAGCATTTT. Translated: CASSWTGGSNQPQHF. The V call is TRBV5-1, the J call TRBJ1-5, with 10 bases that match TRBD1. V shed 3 bases, J shed 1 base, and the junction held 1 base outside the gene matches. The CDR3 is 15 residues long. The germline gives CDR1 SGHRS, CDR2 YFSETQ.

The chain joins TRBV21-1 to TRBJ2-4; TRBD2 is the table's D call and was not checked against the DNA. TRBV21-1 is described as a pseudogene. The CDR3 has 19 amino acids. The chain's CDR3 is CASSTPSSVVPGGDTIQYF. CDR3 sequence (DNA): TGTGCCAGCAGCACCCCCTCGTCCGTGGTTCCGGGGGGGGATACCATTCAGTACTTC.

The rearrangement uses TRBV5-1 and TRBJ2-3; possibly TRBD1 for D (5 bases). Germline-derived CDR1 and CDR2 are SGHRS and YFSETQ. This CDR3 contains 15 residues. V was pared by 1 base and J by 0 bases, with 9 bases between. The CDR3 reads CASSLTGSSTDTQYF. The CDR3 coding sequence is TGCGCCAGCAGCTTGACAGGCTCTAGCACAGATACGCAGTATTTT.

The rearrangement uses TRBV4-1 and TRBJ1-6; no definite D call. Trimming cost V 0 bases and J 0 bases, with 6 bases left between them. The CDR3 runs to 16 residues. Per the germline V gene, CDR1 is MGHRA and CDR2 is YSYEKL. This chain's CDR3 is CASSQEVSSYNSPLHF. CDR3 nucleotide sequence: TGCGCCAGCAGCCAAGAGGTTAGCTCCTATAATTCACCCCTCCACTTT.

V is TRBV9 and J is TRBJ2-1, with D possibly being TRBD1 (6 bases). Germline CDR1 reads SGDLS; CDR2 reads YYNGEE. V shed 0 bases and J shed 8 bases, with 21 bases lying between them. The CDR3 contains 17 residues. The CDR3 coding sequence is TGTGCCAGCAGCGTAGCGGTTTTCAGGGGAATAGGGGATGAGCAGTTCTTC. It encodes CASSVAVFRGIGDEQFF.